The 2 T cell receptor beta chains in this list originate from one sample, sequenced in a study of shared clonotypes between healthy human individuals. CD8 cells regarded as naive lacked CD45RO, were positively chosen for CCR7, and omitted terminally differentiated effector memory CD45RA+ cells. Profiled with immunoSEQ multiplex PCR; TCRdb holds only in-frame clones, not every one. The sample has about 2.1 million clones; over 85% are singletons. The sample was naive CD8+ T cells from PBMCs. These receptors originate from a young man in good health. Some clones in this sample may be carry-over from other donors' samples.

The chain recombines TRBV29-1 with TRBJ2-7; D may be TRBD1 or TRBD2 (5 bases each). The germline V gene encodes CDR1 SQVTM and CDR2 ANQGSEA. There are 12 residues in the CDR3. Trimming removed 7 bases from V and 1 base from J, with 11 bases in between. CDR3 sequence: CSAQGRSYEQYF. The DNA for the CDR3 is TGCAGCGCGCAGGGACGGTCCTACGAGCAGTACTTC.

The chain has TRBV14 and TRBJ2-7; weak D call: TRBD2 (5 bases). This CDR3 comprises 16 residues. V gave up 0 bases and J gave up 2 bases, with 14 bases separating them. The germline V gene has CDR1 SGHDN and CDR2 FVKESK. The CDR3 nucleotides read TGTGCCAGCAGCCAAGACAGAGCAGGACTCCCCTACGAGCAGTACTTC. Protein: CASSQDRAGLPYEQYF.